The T cell receptor beta chain described here comes from a study of cytomegalovirus exposure and HLA in healthy donors. General observations from the study: Later analysis revealed greater clonal expansion in HLA-associated TCR beta chains than in equally common others. Sequence variants that were highly shared formed a cluster that was likely a sequencing artifact.

This CDR3 has 18 amino acids. Trimming left V 3 bases short and J 0 bases short, with 15 bases between. Germline V lookup: CDR1 LNHDA, CDR2 SQIVND (reference sequence). The study ran its PCR with 60 Vbeta and 13 Jbeta primers. Clones were read by immunoSEQ multiplex PCR, and TCRdb kept only the in-frame ones, dropping some. The repertoire holds around 150,000 clones, with 75% to 90% as singletons. For this clone: Its antigen is as yet unknown.

The material sequenced was PBMCs. The receptor's source is a man aged 18 to 30 in good health and CMV-seropositive. The V gene is TRBV19, the J gene TRBJ2-6, with D tentatively TRBD1 (6 bases). The CDR3 DNA reads TGTGCCAGTAGTATTTCCCAGGGGTTAGTCTCTGGGGCCAACGTCCTGACTTTC. Amino acid sequence: CASSISQGLVSGANVLTF.